These 15 T cell receptor beta chains share one sample of origin, sequenced in a study of blood T cell repertoires in COVID-19. Sequencing was performed with immunoSEQ multiplex PCR; in TCRdb, only in-frame clones are kept and a portion is missing. The sample lists 150,000 to 200,000 clones; 90% were seen once. The sample was peripheral blood. These receptors were collected from a man aged 55 to 69 with active or convalescent COVID-19.

CDR3 amino acids: CASSYGGRYGELFF. Written as DNA, the CDR3 is TGTGCCAGCAGTTACGGAGGGAGGTACGGGGAGCTGTTTTTT. This chain joins TRBV6-5 and TRBJ2-2; TRBD2 is a possible D gene (6 bases). The CDR3 has 14 residues. The germline V gene has CDR1 MNHEY and CDR2 SVGAGI. Trimming stripped 2 bases from V and 7 bases from J, with 11 bases between.

The chain recombines TRBV9 with TRBJ2-7; the D is unclear. The CDR3 contains 15 residues. V lost 0 bases and J 5 bases, leaving 15 bases between the germline ends. Germline lookup yields CDR1 SGDLS and CDR2 YYNGEE. The CDR3 DNA reads TGTGCCAGCAGCGTAGGGAGCACTCTAGACGACGAGCAGTACTTC. Its protein is CASSVGSTLDDEQYF.

This clone occurred once. The chain carries TRBV3-1 (or the pseudogene TRBV3-2) and TRBJ2-7; no clear D. The length of the CDR3 is 15 residues. V was clipped by 3 bases and J by 2 bases, with 14 bases between them. The germline gives CDR1 LGHDT, CDR2 YNNKEL (reference sequence). CDR3 protein: CASSHWYGSAYEQYF. The CDR3 DNA reads as TGTGCCAGCAGCCATTGGTACGGTAGTGCCTACGAGCAGTACTTC.

The chain joins TRBV6-6 to TRBJ2-1, with TRBD1 as a possible D gene (5 bases). This CDR3 region has 15 residues. Germline V gene data show CDR1 as MNHNY and CDR2 as SVGAGI (reference sequence). The V gene lost 6 bases and the J gene lost 0 bases, with 12 bases spanning the gap. CDR3 bases: TGTGCCAGCAGCGTGACAGATTCCTCCTACAATGAGCAGTTCTTC. Its translation: CASSVTDSSYNEQFF.

J is TRBJ1-6 and V is TRBV3-1 (or the pseudogene TRBV3-2), with a possible D match to TRBD1 (6 bases). V lost 6 bases and J 3 bases, leaving 9 bases between the germline ends. Germline CDR1 reads LGHDT; CDR2 reads YNNKEL (reference sequence). The length of the CDR3 is 14 residues. CDR3 in amino acids: CASRSDSYNSPLHF. The CDR3 DNA follows: TGTGCCAGCAGGTCGGACAGCTATAATTCACCCCTCCACTTT.

The rearrangement uses TRBV5-1 and TRBJ2-2; 11 bases are a match to TRBD1. J lost 4 bases, V lost 4 bases, and 6 bases had no gene match. The CDR3 contains 16 residues. Germline lookup yields CDR1 SGHRS and CDR2 YFSETQ. This CDR3 is CASSASGTGGTGELFF. Here the CDR3 DNA reads TGCGCCAGCAGCGCCTCCGGGACAGGGGGCACCGGGGAGCTGTTTTTT.

This chain joins TRBV19 and TRBJ1-5, with D possibly matching TRBD1 (5 bases). The CDR3 covers 14 residues. Trimming stripped 4 bases from V and 7 bases from J, with 14 bases between. From germline, CDR1 is LNHDA and CDR2 SQIVND (reference sequence). The CDR3 is CASSSTGGGQPQHF. The CDR3, as DNA: TGTGCCAGTAGTAGTACAGGCGGGGGGCAGCCCCAGCATTTT.

In this sample, this clone turned up once. The chain employs TRBV7-9 and TRBJ2-5; no firm D call. From germline, CDR1 is SEHNR and CDR2 FQNEAQ (reference sequence). The CDR3 totals 11 residues. V was clipped by 2 bases and J by 5 bases, with 3 bases between them. CDR3 in DNA: TGTGCCAGCAGCTTAAGCGAGACCCAGTACTTC. Its translation is CASSLSETQYF.

The genes are TRBV6-5 and TRBJ2-1, with 7 positions matching TRBD1. The CDR3 spans 13 residues. Trimming removed 7 bases from V and 7 bases from J; junction bases left unmatched: 7. CDR1 and CDR2 from the germline V gene are MNHEY and SVGAGI. The CDR3 DNA is TGTGCCAGCACCCGACAGGGTTCGAATGAGCAGTTCTTC. This gives the protein CASTRQGSNEQFF.

The chain links TRBV5-6 to TRBJ1-2; D perhaps matches TRBD1 (6 bases). The CDR3 spans 14 residues. CDR1 and CDR2 (germline): SGHDT, YYEEEE. V was pared by 2 bases and J by 4 bases, with 12 bases between. The chain's CDR3 is CASSFPTGFYGYTF. In DNA, the CDR3 is TGTGCCAGCAGCTTTCCCACAGGGTTCTATGGCTACACCTTC.

The chain employs TRBV27 and TRBJ2-7; 7 bases agree with TRBD2. Trimming cost V 7 bases and J 7 bases; bases outside gene matches: 13. Germline V gives CDR1 MNHEY, CDR2 SMNVEV (reference sequence). The CDR3 sequence is 14 residues long. The CDR3 bases are TGTGCCAGCAATACCCGGTCGGGAGCGGGGGAGCAGTACTTC. This encodes CASNTRSGAGEQYF.

In this sample, this clone turned up a few times. This chain links TRBV3-1 (or the pseudogene TRBV3-2) with TRBJ1-6; tentative D call: TRBD1 (6 bases). Germline loops: CDR1 LGHDT, CDR2 YNNKEL (reference sequence). V was clipped by 5 bases and J by 1 base, with 9 bases between them. The CDR3 spans 15 residues. The CDR3 protein is CASSSTGSYNSPLHF. For the CDR3, the DNA is TGTGCCAGCAGCTCAACAGGGTCCTATAATTCACCCCTCCACTTT.

The J gene is TRBJ2-6, the V gene TRBV7-6; D is possibly TRBD1 (5 bases). Germline lookup yields CDR1 SGHVS and CDR2 FNYEAQ. Trimming left V 8 bases short and J 2 bases short, with 16 bases between. This CDR3 comprises 16 residues. Written as DNA, the CDR3 is TGTGCCAGCGGAGCCCAGGGCCGACCTGGGGCCAACGTCCTGACTTTC. It encodes CASGAQGRPGANVLTF.

The chain has TRBV2 and TRBJ1-2, with D perhaps matching TRBD1 (5 bases). The CDR3 covers 13 residues. Germline V gene data show CDR1 as SNHLY and CDR2 as FYNNEI. With 8 bases removed from V and 7 bases from J, the gap between germline ends came to 17 bases. As DNA, the CDR3 is TGTGCCAGCCGAGGTCAGGGTAGTGGTGGCTACACCTTC. It codes for CASRGQGSGGYTF.

This chain links TRBV10-3 with TRBJ2-7; TRBD2 agrees at 10 bases. The V gene end was trimmed by 6 bases and the J gene end by 2 bases; junction bases not matched to a gene: 4. Germline assignment: CDR1 ENHRY and CDR2 SYGVKD. This CDR3 is 14 amino acids long. This CDR3 is CAIRQTSGAYEQYF. In nucleotides, the CDR3 is TGTGCCATCAGACAAACTAGCGGGGCCTACGAGCAGTACTTC.